A selection of T cell receptor beta chains follows, all from one sample in a study of blood T cell repertoires in COVID-19. The protocol was immunoSEQ multiplex PCR, while the TCRdb copy is restricted to in-frame clones and leaves out a portion. The profile covers approximately 490,000 clones, with around 85% appearing a single time and 6.5% to 8.5% taken by the ten largest. The sample was PBMCs or T cells enriched from blood (not recorded which). Source of these receptors: a woman aged 55-69 years who had recovered from COVID-19. The CDR3 runs from the conserved cysteine through the conserved F or W. The order of the fields is clone size, D gene, J gene, V gene, CDR3 protein, CDR3 DNA. A D gene is named only where the DNA matches it firmly. Only part of the rows carry a size: once, few, many, or a class if the clone is expanded.

>-|-|TRBJ1-1|TRBV11-2
CASSRWSLMNTEAFF
TGTGCCAGCAGCCGGTGGTCTCTCATGAACACTGAAGCTTTCTTT
>-|-|TRBJ2-1|TRBV5-4
CASSGGASYNEQFF
TGTGCCAGCAGCGGGGGGGCGTCCTACAATGAGCAGTTCTTC
>-|TRBD1|TRBJ2-2|TRBV2
CASSAGGNTGELFF
TGTGCCAGCAGTGCAGGGGGGAACACCGGGGAGCTGTTTTTT
>-|TRBD1|TRBJ1-4|TRBV2
CASTPTGNEKLFF
TGTGCCAGCACCCCGACAGGGAATGAAAAACTGTTTTTT
>few|-|TRBJ2-1|TRBV2
CASSDYGEQFF
TGTGCCAGCAGTGACTACGGTGAGCAGTTCTTC
>many|TRBD1|TRBJ2-1|TRBV6-1
CASSESTTGLYEQFF
TGTGCCAGCAGTGAGTCAACGACAGGGCTCTATGAGCAGTTCTTC
>-|-|TRBJ2-5|TRBV28
CASRGWQGETQYF
TGTGCCAGCCGTGGGTGGCAGGGAGAGACCCAGTACTTC
>-|-|TRBJ1-1|TRBV6-2/TRBV6-3
CASSYAGLGNTEAFF
TGTGCCAGCAGTTACGCAGGGCTGGGGAACACTGAAGCTTTCTTT
>few|TRBD2|TRBJ2-1|TRBV5-5
CASSLQLAGGHNEQFF
TGTGCCAGCAGCCTCCAACTAGCGGGGGGTCACAATGAGCAGTTCTTC
>-|-|TRBJ1-1|TRBV4-1
CASSQDRGAEAFF
TGCGCCAGCAGCCAAGATCGGGGGGCTGAAGCTTTCTTT
>-|-|TRBJ2-5|TRBV5-1
CASSWQGQETQYF
TGCGCCAGCAGCTGGCAGGGACAAGAGACCCAGTACTTC